This paragraph reports one T cell receptor (beta chain). Its antigen is not identified. Trimming removed 7 bases at V and 4 bases at J, with 21 bases between. The germline V gene encodes CDR1 SNHLY and CDR2 FYNNEI. This CDR3 spans 16 amino acids. A CD45RA-negative memory subset and a CD45RA+ naive subset were separated from the CD4+ cells. The data were taken from a study of shared clonotypes between healthy human individuals. Regarding the study as a whole: What limited the represented genetic and exposure-history diversity was the small number of donors.

Deep was the level at which the assay was run. The protocol was immunoSEQ multiplex PCR, while the TCRdb copy is restricted to in-frame clones and leaves out a portion. The sample records over a million clones, roughly 96% being singletons. V is TRBV2 and J is TRBJ2-3; tentative D call: TRBD2 (6 bases). This sequence was found in a man aged 25 to 45 in good health. Sequencing used naive CD4+ T cells sorted from blood. The sample's subset: CD45RA+ positively selected. The CDR3: CASTLRGTSSADTQYF. The CDR3 nucleotides are TGTGCCAGCACCTTGAGGGGTACTAGCAGTGCAGATACGCAGTATTTT. Looking up the rest from reference TRBV2 and TRBJ2-3 gives the full variable domain: EPEVTQTPSHQVTQMGQEVILRCVPISNHLYFYWYRQILGQKVEFLVSFYNNEISEKSEIFDDQFSVERPDGSNFTLKIRSTKLEDSAMYFCASTLRGTSSADTQYFGPGTRLTVL.